This T cell receptor (beta chain) was recovered during a study of control samples from healthy donors and cancer patients. The germline CDR1 and CDR2 sequences are SGHTA and FQGNSA. V lost 2 bases, J lost 4 bases, and 11 bases lay in between. The CDR3 loop spans 15 amino acids. The data were produced by immunoSEQ multiplex PCR, yet TCRdb's version contains in-frame clones alone and is incomplete. The sample lists some 120,000 clones; roughly 94% were seen once. V and J are TRBV7-2 and TRBJ2-2; a possible D gene is TRBD1 (6 bases). Input material: blood. This clonotype was obtained from a man aged 25 to 40 in good health. Here the CDR3 reads CASSLMGAGTGELFF. DNA of the CDR3: TGTGCCAGCAGCTTAATGGGGGCGGGCACCGGGGAGCTGTTTTTT.